These 5 T cell receptor beta chains originate from one sample sequenced in a study of beta chain features in type 1 diabetes. Study observations and caveats: Type 1 diabetes patients had moderately but significantly shorter TCRB CDR3s in all four CD4+ subsets.

These TCRs are of unknown antigen specificity. Every bit of the isolated RNA underwent reverse transcription, so sequencing read expressed TCRB transcripts. Produced via immunoSEQ multiplex PCR; TCRdb's table is partial and in-frame only. The table shows about 260,000 clones, with roughly 22% occurring only once. Sequenced sample: naive CD4+ T cells from blood. The receptors stem from a woman between 40 and 55 years old with type 1 diabetes.

The chain has TRBV20-1 and TRBJ2-5, with 7 bases identical to TRBD2. Trimming removed 8 bases from V and 11 bases from J; junction bases left unmatched: 11. The CDR3 is 11 amino acids. Per the germline V gene, CDR1 is DFQATT and CDR2 is SNEGSKA (reference sequence). The CDR3 nucleotides are TGCAGTTTTCCCGGGCCCGGGGGGCAGTACTTC. This gives the protein CSFPGPGGQYF.

There are a few counts of this clone. The J gene is TRBJ1-1, the V gene TRBV15; no definite D call. Germline values: CDR1 LNHNV, CDR2 YYDKDF (reference sequence). Between the trimmed V and J ends, which lost 3 bases and 6 bases, there was a span of 8 bases. The CDR3 consists of 12 residues. DNA for the CDR3: TGTGCCACCAGCAGTGGAGACGCTGAAGCTTTCTTT. Protein product: CATSSGDAEAFF.

This chain joins TRBV13 and TRBJ2-4; tentatively, D is TRBD2 (5 bases). There are 15 residues in the CDR3. The V gene lost 0 bases and the J gene lost 2 bases, with 8 bases spanning the gap. The germline V gene has CDR1 PRHDT and CDR2 FYEKMQ (reference sequence). CDR3 sequence: CASSLGAGTKNIQYF. The CDR3 DNA is TGTGCCAGCAGCTTAGGGGCCGGGACCAAAAACATTCAGTACTTC.

This clone has more than one count but fewer than ten. The chain carries TRBV14 and TRBJ2-2; maybe TRBD1 (6 bases). CDR3 length equals 15 residues. Between the trimmed V and J ends, which lost 3 bases and 1 base, there was a span of 9 bases. CDR1 and CDR2 from the germline V gene are SGHDN and FVKESK. The CDR3: CASSHQGLNTGELFF. The CDR3 coding sequence is TGTGCCAGCAGCCACCAGGGGCTGAACACCGGGGAGCTGTTTTTT.

CDR3 nucleotides: TGTGCCAGCAGTGGCAGGGCTTTCTTGCAGCCCCAGCATTTT. Its translation: CASSGRAFLQPQHF. The V and J genes are TRBV27 and TRBJ1-5; the D gene is possibly TRBD1 (5 bases). CDR3 size: 14 residues. Per the germline V gene, CDR1 is MNHEY and CDR2 is SMNVEV (reference sequence). V lost 5 bases, J lost 7 bases, and 15 bases lay in between.